This T cell receptor beta chain was identified in a study of blood T cell repertoires in COVID-19. On the study more broadly: The samples span acute and convalescent COVID-19 from the United States, Italy and Spain.

The CDR3 spans 14 residues. Trimming removed 4 bases from V and 0 bases from J, with 10 bases in between. Looked up from germline, CDR1 is SGHDN and CDR2 is FVKESK. This clone was seen only once. Using immunoSEQ multiplex PCR, the repertoire was profiled, and TCRdb retains in-frame clones only, with some absent. The sample contains more than 150,000 clones, about four fifths of which appear only once. The chain joins TRBV14 to TRBJ2-7; tentatively, D is TRBD2 (5 bases). Specimen: peripheral blood. This TCR was sampled from a woman aged 80 or older with COVID-19, enrolled during active disease. The CDR3 region has the DNA TGTGCCAGCAGCCGAGGGCAGACCTCCTACGAGCAGTACTTC. This gives the protein CASSRGQTSYEQYF. Using reference TRBV14 and TRBJ2-7 for the parts outside the CDR3, the full variable domain is EAGVTQFPSHSVIEKGQTVTLRCDPISGHDNLYWYRRVMGKEIKFLLHFVKESKQDESGMPNNRFLAERTGGTYSTLKVQPAELEDSGVYFCASSRGQTSYEQYFGPGTRLTVT.